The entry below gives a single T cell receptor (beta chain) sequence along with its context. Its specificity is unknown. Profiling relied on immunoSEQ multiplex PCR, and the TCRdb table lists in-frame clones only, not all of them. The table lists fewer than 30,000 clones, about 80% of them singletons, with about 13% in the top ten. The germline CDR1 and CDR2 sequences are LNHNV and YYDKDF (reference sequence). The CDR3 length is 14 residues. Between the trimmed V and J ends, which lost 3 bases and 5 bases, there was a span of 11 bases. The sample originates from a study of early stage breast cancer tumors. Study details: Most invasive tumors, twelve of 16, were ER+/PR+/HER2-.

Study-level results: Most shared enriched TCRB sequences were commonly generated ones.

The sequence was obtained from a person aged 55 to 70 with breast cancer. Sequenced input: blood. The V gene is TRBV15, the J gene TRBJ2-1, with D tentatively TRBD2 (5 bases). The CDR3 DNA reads TGTGCCACCAGCAGTGCTCGGCGGGACAATGAGCAGTTCTTC. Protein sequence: CATSSARRDNEQFF.